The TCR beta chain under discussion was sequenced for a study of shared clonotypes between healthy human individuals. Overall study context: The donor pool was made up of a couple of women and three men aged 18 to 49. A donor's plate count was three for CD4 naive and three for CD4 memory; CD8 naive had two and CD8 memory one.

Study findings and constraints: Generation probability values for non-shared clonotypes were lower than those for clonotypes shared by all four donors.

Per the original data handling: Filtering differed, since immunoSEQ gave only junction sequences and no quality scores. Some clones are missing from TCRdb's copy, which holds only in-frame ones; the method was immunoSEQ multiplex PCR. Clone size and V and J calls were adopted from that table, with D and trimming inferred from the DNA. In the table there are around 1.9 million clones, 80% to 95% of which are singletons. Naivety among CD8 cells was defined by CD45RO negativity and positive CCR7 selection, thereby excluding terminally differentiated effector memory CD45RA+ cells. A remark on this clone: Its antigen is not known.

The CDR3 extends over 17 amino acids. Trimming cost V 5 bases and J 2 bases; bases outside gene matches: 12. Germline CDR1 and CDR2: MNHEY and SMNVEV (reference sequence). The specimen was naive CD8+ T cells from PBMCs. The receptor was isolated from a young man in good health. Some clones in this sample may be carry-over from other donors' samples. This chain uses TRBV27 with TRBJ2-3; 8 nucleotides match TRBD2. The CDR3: CASSLTHIAGLTDTQYF. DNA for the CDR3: TGTGCCAGCAGTCTGACCCATATAGCGGGACTCACAGATACGCAGTATTTT.